The 8 T cell receptor beta chains in this list originate from one sample, sequenced in a study of CD8 T cells in ankylosing spondylitis. Study-wide findings and caveats: Characteristic of ankylosing spondylitis blood, it appeared, was a TCR beta motif comprising several highly homologous variants.

TCRdb reprocessed the 5' RACE reads via MiXCR and lists one record per CDR3 protein. The top ten clones hold 6.8% of a sample with a few hundred thousand distinct CDR3 sequences, roughly 13% of them seen once. No antigen has been assigned to these receptors. Sequenced: blood, either unsorted or a sorted T cell fraction (not recorded which). The receptors stem from a male donor with ankylosing spondylitis.

This clonotype was observed many times. V gene TRBV4-1 combines with J gene TRBJ2-1; 9 nucleotides match TRBD2. The germline V gene has CDR1 MGHRA and CDR2 YSYEKL. CDR3 length: 16 amino acids. The V and J ends lost 4 bases and 5 bases, in that order; junction bases with no gene match: 9. Here the CDR3 DNA reads TGCGCCAGCAGCCTAGGCGCTAGCGGGGTCGACAATGAGCAGTTCTTC. Translated: CASSLGASGVDNEQFF.

Many counts were recorded for this clonotype. This chain connects TRBV29-1 to TRBJ2-1, with 9 nucleotides matching TRBD2. J gave up 9 bases and V 4 bases, and 4 bases lay outside the gene matches. Germline V gene lookup returns CDR1 SQVTM and CDR2 ANQGSEA. This CDR3 has 12 residues. The CDR3 region has the DNA TGCAGCGTTGGGGAGCGGGAGGTTGAGCAGTTCTTC. This codes for CSVGEREVEQFF.

Only a few counts were recorded for this clonotype. The V call is TRBV20-1, the J call TRBJ2-1; 8 bases match TRBD2. Trimming took 1 base from V and 8 from J; bases not matched to a gene: 10. Germline CDR1 and CDR2: DFQATT and SNEGSKA (reference sequence). The length of the CDR3 is 15 residues. The CDR3 loop reads CSARGWSGSVDEQFF. CDR3 DNA: TGCAGTGCTAGAGGCTGGAGCGGGAGTGTGGATGAGCAGTTCTTC.

The chain couples TRBV6-5 to TRBJ2-3; 11 bases are a match to TRBD2. CDR3 length equals 16 residues. Looked up from germline, CDR1 is MNHEY and CDR2 is SVGAGI. Trimming at V came to 0 bases and at J to 4 bases, leaving 3 bases not matched to a gene. The CDR3 protein is CASSYSIAGGPDTQYF. CDR3 sequence (DNA): TGTGCCAGCAGTTACTCGATAGCGGGAGGGCCAGATACGCAGTATTTT.

This chain links TRBV7-8 with TRBJ2-1, with TRBD2 matching 12 bases. Germline assignment: CDR1 SGHVS and CDR2 FQNEAQ. The CDR3 length is 14 residues. V lost 5 bases and J lost 8; bases outside the gene matches: 4. The CDR3 DNA reads TGTGCCAGCAGCCCCCGACTAGCGGGAGATGAGCAGTTCTTC. Translated, it gives CASSPRLAGDEQFF.

This chain connects TRBV5-6 to TRBJ1-3; 7 nucleotides match TRBD1. V was pared by 2 bases and J by 8 bases, with 10 bases of the junction left unmatched. From germline, CDR1 is SGHDT and CDR2 YYEEEE. The CDR3 spans 15 residues. CDR3 nucleotides: TGTGCCAGCAGCTTTAAGGACAGGAACGTCTACACCATATATTTT. Encoded protein: CASSFKDRNVYTIYF.

CDR3 protein: CASSEGWGASNQPQHF. The CDR3 nucleotides are TGTGCCAGCAGCGAGGGGTGGGGGGCTAGCAATCAGCCCCAGCATTTT. The genes are TRBV11-2 and TRBJ1-5; maybe TRBD1 (6 bases). This CDR3 comprises 16 residues. Per the germline V gene, CDR1 is SGHAT and CDR2 is FQNNGV. V was pared by 5 bases and J by 0 bases, with 14 bases between.

The CDR3 region has the DNA TGTGCCACCAGCAGTTGGGGAGATACGCAGTATTTT. Translating gives CATSSWGDTQYF. The chain uses TRBV15 and TRBJ2-3; D is undetermined. Germline values: CDR1 LNHNV, CDR2 YYDKDF (reference sequence). This CDR3 has 12 residues. The V gene lost 3 bases and the J gene lost 5 bases, with 6 bases spanning the gap.